The 29 T cell receptor beta chains below all came from one sample that was sequenced in a study of T and B cells in COVID-19 patients. BIOMED2 TRB-A/B primer pools were used in multiplex TRB PCR. TCRdb used MiXCR to reprocess the multiplex PCR reads, holding one entry per CDR3 protein. Of approximately 17,000 distinct CDR3 sequences in the sample, 28% were seen once. From blood, roughly 220-550 ng of genomic DNA served as TRB template. Sequencing was done on a sample of blood. These receptors were obtained from a human donor who had recovered from COVID-19.

This chain links TRBV7-6 with TRBJ2-7, with TRBD1 matching 9 bases. The CDR3 spans 13 residues. The germline V gene has CDR1 SGHVS and CDR2 FNYEAQ. The V and J ends lost 5 bases and 9 bases, in that order; junction bases with no gene match: 8. As DNA, the CDR3 is TGTGCCAGCAGCCTTGACAGGGGGAAGGTGCAGTACTTC. Its protein product is CASSLDRGKVQYF.

In DNA form, the CDR3 reads TGTGCCAGCAGCGATGACAGGCTAAGTGGCTACACCTTC. This encodes CASSDDRLSGYTF. The V gene is TRBV28, the J gene TRBJ1-2; D is possibly TRBD1 (6 bases). Germline V gene data show CDR1 as MDHEN and CDR2 as SYDVKM. This CDR3 is built from 13 residues. Trimming left V 6 bases short and J 7 bases short, with 15 bases between.

This clonotype appeared a few times. The chain recombines TRBV18 with TRBJ1-1; D is uncertain. Germline lookup yields CDR1 KGHSH and CDR2 LQKENI. CDR3 length equals 12 residues. V was pared by 3 bases and J by 5 bases, with 7 bases between. The CDR3 protein is CASSPKSTEAFF. Here the CDR3 DNA reads TGTGCCAGCTCACCGAAGAGTACTGAAGCTTTCTTT.

The chain has TRBV20-1 and TRBJ2-5; D is perhaps TRBD2 (6 bases). Trimming pared 3 bases from V and 5 bases from J, leaving 22 bases between. Germline V CDR1 and CDR2: DFQATT, SNEGSKA (reference sequence). The CDR3 has 16 residues. The CDR3 DNA sequence: TGCAGTGCTAGCGAGCCCCCTCCGGGACTTGAGGAGACCCAGTACTTC. This codes for CSASEPPPGLEETQYF.

By frequency in the sample, this clonotype is medium-sized. The rearrangement links TRBV29-1 to TRBJ2-5; 7 bases agree with TRBD1. CDR3 length: 12 amino acids. Trimming at V came to 7 bases and at J to 9 bases, leaving 11 bases not matched to a gene. In germline, CDR1 is SQVTM, CDR2 ANQGSEA. The CDR3 DNA follows: TGCAGCGCTGGACAGGCCCAAGGGGCCCAGTACTTC. Translated, it gives CSAGQAQGAQYF. The full variable domain, in which reference TRBV29-1 and TRBJ2-5 provide the parts outside the CDR3, is SAVISQKPSRDICQRGTSLTIQCQVDSQVTMMFWYRQQPGQSLTLIATANQGSEATYESGFVIDKFPISRPNLTFSTLTVSNMSPEDSSIYLCSAGQAQGAQYFGPGTRLLVL.

In this sample, this clonotype is medium-sized. J is TRBJ2-3 and V is TRBV19; TRBD1 aligns across 9 bases. V was pared by 5 bases and J by 7 bases, with 13 bases of the junction left unmatched. This CDR3 is built from 16 residues. Germline V gene sequence: CDR1 LNHDA, CDR2 SQIVND (reference sequence). The CDR3 DNA reads TGTGCCAGTAGTCCCGGACAGGGGCCAGAGTACAATACGCAGTATTTT. Its translation is CASSPGQGPEYNTQYF.

The chain is built from TRBV7-9 and TRBJ1-4; no firm D call. The CDR3 has 15 residues. Trimming stripped 5 bases from V and 3 bases from J, with 13 bases between. Germline lookup yields CDR1 SEHNR and CDR2 FQNEAQ (reference sequence). The CDR3 nucleotides read TGTGCCAGCAGCCAGTCGAGGGAGGCTAATGAAAAACTGTTTTTT. Protein: CASSQSREANEKLFF.

The table lists this clonotype with a few counts. The gene calls are TRBV7-2 and TRBJ1-4, with 10 nucleotides matching TRBD1. Trimming at V came to 5 bases and at J to 6 bases, leaving 3 bases not matched to a gene. This CDR3 spans 14 amino acids. Germline V gene sequence: CDR1 SGHTA, CDR2 FQGNSA. CDR3: CASSPGTGDEKLFF. For the CDR3, the DNA is TGTGCCAGCAGCCCGGGGACAGGGGATGAAAAACTGTTTTTT.

This clonotype has just a few counts. This sequence joins TRBV20-1 and TRBJ2-2; D call uncertain. Germline CDR1 and CDR2: DFQATT and SNEGSKA (reference sequence). This CDR3 contains 13 residues. The V gene lost 3 bases and the J gene lost 4 bases, with 9 bases spanning the gap. In DNA form, the CDR3 reads TGCAGTGCTAGTGTCTGGGGCACCGGGGAGCTGTTTTTT. It yields the protein CSASVWGTGELFF.

The sample holds a few counts of this clonotype. The chain uses TRBV7-9 and TRBJ1-2; 9 positions match TRBD1. V lost 5 bases to trimming and J lost 2 bases; unmatched junction nucleotides: 3. CDR3 length: 14 amino acids. CDR1 SEHNR and CDR2 FQNEAQ come from the germline V gene (reference sequence). CDR3 DNA: TGTGCCAGCAGCACAGGGGGCATAAACTATGGCTACACCTTC. Translation: CASSTGGINYGYTF.

The chain joins TRBV18 to TRBJ2-7; no firm D call. The V gene lost 6 bases and the J gene lost 7 bases, with 13 bases spanning the gap. The germline V gene encodes CDR1 KGHSH and CDR2 LQKENI. CDR3 length equals 12 residues. This CDR3 is CASSTQEEEQYF. CDR3 bases: TGTGCCAGCTCTACCCAAGAAGAGGAGCAGTACTTC.

The chain joins TRBV6-2 or TRBV6-3 to TRBJ1-1, with 9 bases matching TRBD1. J was trimmed by 1 base and V by 6 bases; bases with no gene match: 6. The CDR3 loop spans 15 amino acids. Germline CDR1 reads MNHEY; CDR2 reads SVGEGT. The CDR3 here is CASRPMTGGNTEAFF. The CDR3 nucleotides are TGTGCCAGCAGACCCATGACAGGGGGGAACACTGAAGCTTTCTTT.

This rearrangement joins TRBV27 to TRBJ1-5; D not certain. With 3 bases removed from V and 5 bases from J, the gap between germline ends came to 8 bases. Germline V CDR1 and CDR2: MNHEY, SMNVEV (reference sequence). The CDR3 loop spans 13 amino acids. The CDR3 here is CASSFAEDQPQHF. In DNA, the CDR3 is TGTGCCAGCAGTTTTGCCGAAGATCAGCCCCAGCATTTT.

This clonotype was recorded many times. This sequence joins TRBV19 and TRBJ2-5; D is uncertain. The ends were cut back, 3 bases at V and 2 bases at J, with 10 bases in the middle. The CDR3 consists of 14 residues. CDR1 is LNHDA and CDR2 is SQIVND in the germline V gene (reference sequence). CDR3 amino acids: CASSMVGIQETQYF. In DNA form, the CDR3 reads TGTGCCAGTAGTATGGTGGGTATTCAAGAGACCCAGTACTTC.

This chain connects TRBV14 to TRBJ2-7; D is uncertain. The CDR3 sequence is 13 residues long. Trimming shortened V by 0 bases and J by 8 bases, and 11 bases separated the two germline ends. The germline V gene encodes CDR1 SGHDN and CDR2 FVKESK. CDR3 nucleotides: TGTGCCAGCAGCCAAGATCTGTCCTCCCAGCAGTACTTC. It encodes CASSQDLSSQQYF.

This clonotype was detected ten times or more. The J gene is TRBJ2-3, the V gene TRBV6-5; 8 bases line up with TRBD2. CDR1 is MNHEY, CDR2 SVGAGI, per germline. The CDR3 extends over 16 amino acids. The V gene end was trimmed by 5 bases and the J gene end by 1 base; junction bases not matched to a gene: 8. CDR3 region: CASSRLGAGGTDTQYF. In DNA, the CDR3 is TGTGCCAGCAGTAGGCTTGGAGCGGGGGGCACAGATACGCAGTATTTT.

This sequence joins TRBV25-1 and TRBJ1-2; a weak D match, TRBD1 (5 bases). Germline CDR1 is MGHDK and CDR2 is SYGVNS. CDR3 length equals 14 residues. The germline V and J ends were trimmed by 2 bases and 2 bases, with 9 bases remaining between them. Here the CDR3 reads CASSEAGGNYGYTF. CDR3 in DNA: TGTGCCAGCAGTGAAGCGGGGGGAAACTATGGCTACACCTTC.

This clonotype was seen a handful of times. This chain joins TRBV5-4 and TRBJ2-2, with D hard to call. The CDR3 runs 13 residues. From germline, CDR1 is SGHNT and CDR2 YYREEE (reference sequence). Trimming took 4 bases from V and 8 from J, leaving 12 bases between them. CDR3 DNA sequence: TGTGCCAGCAGCACCCAGCCCGGGGGGGAGCTGTTTTTT. Encoded protein: CASSTQPGGELFF. Variable domain in full (rest from reference TRBV5-4 and TRBJ2-2): ETGVTQSPTHLIKTRGQQVTLRCSSQSGHNTVSWYQQALGQGPQFIFQYYREEENGRGNFPPRFSGLQFPNYSSELNVNALELDDSALYLCASSTQPGGELFFGEGSRLTVL.

This clonotype was observed many times. This chain uses TRBV29-1 with TRBJ1-5; D possibly corresponds to TRBD1 (5 bases). The germline CDR1 and CDR2 sequences are SQVTM and ANQGSEA. Trimming removed 7 bases from V and 2 bases from J, with 9 bases in between. This CDR3 has 12 amino acids. The CDR3 coding sequence is TGCAGCGGGGGGGATGGCAATCAGCCCCAGCATTTT. Protein product: CSGGDGNQPQHF. The entire variable domain, with the rest obtained from reference TRBV29-1 and TRBJ1-5, is as follows: SAVISQKPSRDICQRGTSLTIQCQVDSQVTMMFWYRQQPGQSLTLIATANQGSEATYESGFVIDKFPISRPNLTFSTLTVSNMSPEDSSIYLCSGGDGNQPQHFGDGTRLSIL.

This clonotype showed up many times. CDR3 sequence: CASSPLRTGSTDTQYF. The DNA of the CDR3 is TGTGCCAGCTCACCTCTTCGGACAGGAAGCACAGATACGCAGTATTTT. The gene calls are TRBV18 and TRBJ2-3; TRBD1 aligns across 7 bases. Germline CDR1 KGHSH, CDR2 LQKENI. J gave up 0 bases and V 3 bases, and 6 bases lay outside the gene matches. This CDR3 has 16 residues.

The sample holds a few counts of this clonotype. The chain is built from TRBV12-3 or TRBV12-4 and TRBJ1-5; D possibly corresponds to TRBD1 (6 bases). The CDR3 covers 13 residues. V was pared by 7 bases and J by 6 bases, with 13 bases between. The CDR3 reads CASTRQVGQPQHF. CDR3 nucleotide sequence: TGTGCCAGCACACGACAGGTGGGTCAGCCCCAGCATTTT.

This clonotype has a handful of counts. The rearrangement uses TRBV6-6 and TRBJ1-1; maybe TRBD1 (5 bases). Germline V gives CDR1 MNHNY, CDR2 SVGAGI (reference sequence). V dropped 6 bases and J dropped 6 bases, with 11 bases sitting between them. The CDR3 has 12 amino acids. CDR3 in amino acids: CASSPRGAEAFF. The CDR3 bases are TGTGCCAGCAGCCCTCGGGGGGCTGAAGCTTTCTTT.

The chain combines TRBV12-3 or TRBV12-4 with TRBJ2-2, with D perhaps assigned TRBD1 or TRBD2 (5 bases each). This CDR3 contains 14 residues. The ends were cut back, 6 bases at V and 3 bases at J, with 11 bases in the middle. The CDR3 DNA reads as TGTGCCAGCAGCCTGGGGGTGCACACCGGGGAGCTGTTTTTT. Protein sequence: CASSLGVHTGELFF.

To note about this clonotype: The germline gene is not matched at one end of the junction; a read error may be the cause. The rearrangement links TRBV6-1 to TRBJ2-2; D not resolved. CDR3 length: 14 amino acids. Germline V CDR1 and CDR2: MNHNS, SASEGT. CDR3 coding DNA: TGTGCCAGTAGTGAAGCGTTATGGATCGGGGAGCTGTTTTTT. Its translation: CASSEALWIGELFF.

Regarding this clonotype: This may stem from a read error, because a much larger clone lies one nucleotide away. This sequence joins TRBV5-5 and TRBJ2-3; 15 bases fit TRBD2. Germline V gives CDR1 SGHKS, CDR2 YYEKEE (reference sequence). The CDR3 loop spans 23 amino acids. The CDR3 bases are TGTTCCAGCAGCTTGATGTGGGAACCACCGGGACTAGCGGGGGGCCGGTTCCCAGATACGCAGTATTTT. This codes for CSSSLMWEPPGLAGGRFPDTQYF.

This clonotype was counted a single time. The V call is TRBV19, the J call TRBJ2-7; 11 positions match TRBD2. This CDR3 comprises 15 residues. Germline V gives CDR1 LNHDA, CDR2 SQIVND (reference sequence). J gave up 6 bases and V 3 bases, and 7 bases lay outside the gene matches. CDR3 amino acids: CASSIGLAGGGEQYF. CDR3 nucleotides: TGTGCCAGTAGTATTGGGCTAGCGGGGGGCGGCGAGCAGTACTTC.

Within the sample, this clonotype is medium-sized. The chain combines TRBV6-5 with TRBJ2-3; D not certain. Germline CDR1 reads MNHEY; CDR2 reads SVGAGI. V was clipped by 0 bases and J by 2 bases, with 6 bases between them. This CDR3 contains 14 residues. The CDR3: CASSYSRYTDTQYF. CDR3 coding DNA: TGTGCCAGCAGTTACTCTAGGTACACAGATACGCAGTATTTT.

This clonotype has only a few counts. The chain couples TRBV24-1 to TRBJ1-5; the match to TRBD1 covers 8 bases. The V and J ends lost 3 bases and 4 bases, in that order; junction bases with no gene match: 10. The CDR3 consists of 17 residues. CDR1 KGHDR and CDR2 SFDVKD come from the germline V gene. The CDR3 protein is CATSDESGTGLNQPQHF. CDR3 sequence (DNA): TGTGCCACCAGTGATGAGTCCGGGACAGGACTAAATCAGCCCCAGCATTTT.

The table lists this clonotype with many counts. This chain connects TRBV27 to TRBJ1-6, with 10 bases aligning to TRBD1. V trimming: 3 bases; J trimming: 5 bases; junction bases outside the gene matches: 1. The CDR3 consists of 15 residues. The germline CDR1 and CDR2 sequences are MNHEY and SMNVEV (reference sequence). CDR3 bases: TGTGCCAGCAGTTTGGGGACAGGGGATAATTCACCCCTCCACTTT. It is translated as CASSLGTGDNSPLHF.